This entry concerns a single TCR beta chain. These data originate in a study of shared clonotypes between healthy human individuals. On the study more broadly: Per donor, CD8 memory used one plate, CD8 naive used two, CD4 memory used three and CD4 naive used three.

Over several immunoSEQ plates, each subset's genomic DNA was distributed in even portions. Generated by immunoSEQ multiplex PCR, the TCRdb table keeps only in-frame clones and is missing some. This sample has about 2,500,000 clones, with 85% to 95% found just once. This clonotype originated in a man between 18 and 35 years old in good health. The material sequenced was naive CD4+ T cells sorted from blood. The subset denotes: CD45RA+ positively selected.

The CDR3 sequence is CASRDGAYNEQFF. The CDR3 DNA is TGTGCCAGCAGGGATGGGGCCTACAATGAGCAGTTCTTC. The chain is built from TRBV28 and TRBJ2-1; D uncertain. CDR3 length: 13 amino acids. In germline, CDR1 is MDHEN, CDR2 SYDVKM. Trimming cost V 6 bases and J 2 bases, with 8 bases left between them.